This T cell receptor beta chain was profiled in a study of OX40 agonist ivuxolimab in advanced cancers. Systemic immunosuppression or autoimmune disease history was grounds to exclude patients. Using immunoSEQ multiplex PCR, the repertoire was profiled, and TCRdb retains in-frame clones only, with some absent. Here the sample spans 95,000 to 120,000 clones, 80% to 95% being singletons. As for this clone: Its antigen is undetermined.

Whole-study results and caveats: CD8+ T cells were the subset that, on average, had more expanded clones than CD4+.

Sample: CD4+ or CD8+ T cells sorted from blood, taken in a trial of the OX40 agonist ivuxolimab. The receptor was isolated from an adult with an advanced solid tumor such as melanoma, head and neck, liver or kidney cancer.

CDR3 residues: CATSREGSLPHTDTQYF. CDR3 in DNA: TGTGCCACCAGCAGAGAGGGTAGCCTACCTCACACAGATACGCAGTATTTT. The V call is TRBV15, the J call TRBJ2-3; D remains unclear. CDR3 size: 17 residues. The germline gives CDR1 LNHNV, CDR2 YYDKDF (reference sequence). Trimming stripped 0 bases from V and 2 bases from J, with 15 bases between. The full variable domain, in which reference TRBV15 and TRBJ2-3 provide the parts outside the CDR3, is DAMVIQNPRYQVTQFGKPVTLSCSQTLNHNVMYWYQQKSSQAPKLLFHYYDKDFNNEADTPDNFQSRRPNTSFCFLDIRSPGLGDTAMYLCATSREGSLPHTDTQYFGPGTRLTVL.